The rows below give T cell receptor beta chains drawn from one sample of a study of blood T cell repertoires in COVID-19. Measured with immunoSEQ multiplex PCR; TCRdb has only the in-frame clones, and not every one. The table includes some 120,000 clones, 70% to 90% detected once. The sample taken for sequencing was peripheral blood. Receptor source: a human donor in a cohort sampled during active COVID-19. The CDR3 runs from the conserved cysteine through the conserved F or W. D genes are given only for firm matches. Some rows have no size entry. The others give once, few or many, or a class for an expanded clone.

v_call	j_call	clone_size	d_call	cdr3_aa	cdr3_nt
TRBV7-2	TRBJ1-2	-	-	CASSLEVRGSGYTF	TGTGCCAGCAGCTTAGAAGTGCGGGGTTCTGGCTACACCTTC
TRBV10-3	TRBJ2-1	-	TRBD1	CAISGQGGNNEQFF	TGTGCCATCAGTGGACAGGGGGGGAACAATGAGCAGTTCTTC
TRBV28	TRBJ2-5	once	TRBD1	CASSLQGQDQETQYF	TGTGCCAGCAGTTTACAAGGACAGGACCAAGAGACCCAGTACTTC
TRBV5-1	TRBJ1-6	-	-	CASSTGDGRNSAPLHF	TGCGCCAGCAGCACGGGGGACGGCAGAAATTCGGCACCCCTCCACTTT
TRBV28	TRBJ2-3	-	TRBD2	CASSSLAGGTDTQYF	TGTGCCAGCAGTTCTCTAGCGGGAGGGACAGATACGCAGTATTTT
TRBV9	TRBJ1-2	-	TRBD1	CASSPGTGNRYTF	TGTGCCAGCAGCCCGGGGACAGGCAATCGCTACACCTTC
TRBV3-1/TRBV3-2	TRBJ2-7	once	-	CASSPTYAGKSSYEQYF	TGTGCCAGCAGCCCTACATACGCAGGGAAGAGCTCCTACGAGCAGTACTTC
TRBV12-3/TRBV12-4	TRBJ2-5	-	-	CASSPTEETQYF	TGTGCCAGCAGCCCGACAGAAGAGACCCAGTACTTC
TRBV11-2	TRBJ2-1	once	-	CASSLWDNNEQFF	TGTGCCAGCAGCCTGTGGGACAACAATGAGCAGTTCTTC
TRBV28	TRBJ1-5	-	TRBD1	CASSRTGGRPNQPQHF	TGTGCCAGCAGTCGTACAGGGGGCCGCCCCAATCAGCCCCAGCATTTT
TRBV10-2	TRBJ2-5	few	-	CASSVVLPGGETQYF	TGCGCCAGCAGTGTGGTATTACCAGGTGGGGAGACCCAGTACTTC
TRBV5-1	TRBJ1-2	-	TRBD1	CASSRDRGNYGYTF	TGCGCCAGCAGCCGGGACAGGGGTAACTATGGCTACACCTTC
TRBV4-1	TRBJ2-1	-	TRBD2	CASSQGTREGGEQFF	TGCGCCAGCAGCCAAGGAACGCGGGAGGGGGGTGAGCAGTTCTTC
TRBV27	TRBJ1-1	once	-	CASSLRSLTEAFF	TGTGCCAGCAGTTTACGGAGCTTGACTGAAGCTTTCTTT
TRBV18	TRBJ2-7	-	-	CASSPPGQNSYEQYF	TGTGCCAGCTCACCCCCAGGACAGAATTCCTACGAGCAGTACTTC
TRBV18	TRBJ2-3	-	-	CASSPGRASSTDTQYF	TGTGCCAGCTCACCTGGCAGGGCATCTAGCACAGATACGCAGTATTTT
TRBV6-1	TRBJ1-2	-	-	CASSEGSTGQRGYTF	TGTGCCAGCAGTGAAGGGTCTACAGGGCAGAGGGGCTACACCTTC
TRBV10-3	TRBJ1-5	-	-	CAISDKAGDSNQPQHF	TGTGCCATCAGTGATAAGGCAGGGGACAGCAATCAGCCCCAGCATTTT
TRBV19	TRBJ1-2	-	-	CASSIEGQLKAGYTF	TGTGCCAGTAGTATAGAGGGGCAGCTTAAGGCTGGCTACACCTTC
TRBV5-1	TRBJ2-5	-	-	CASSNRPLGETQYF	TGCGCCAGCAGCAACAGGCCCCTCGGAGAGACCCAGTACTTC
TRBV2	TRBJ2-3	-	TRBD2	CATGGTSGRLDTQYF	TGTGCCACCGGGGGGACTAGCGGGAGATTAGATACGCAGTATTTT
TRBV6-1	TRBJ1-5	-	-	CASSDLFLPRQVGDQPQHF	TGTGCCAGCAGTGACCTATTCCTGCCCCGACAGGTGGGGGATCAGCCCCAGCATTTT
TRBV6-4	TRBJ1-2	-	-	CASSDSYSRDYGYTF	TGTGCCAGCAGTGACTCGTACAGTCGAGACTATGGCTACACCTTC
TRBV27	TRBJ1-5	-	TRBD1	CASKMAGGHGNQPQHF	TGTGCCAGCAAGATGGCAGGGGGCCATGGCAATCAGCCCCAGCATTTT
TRBV7-6	TRBJ2-6	once	-	CASSLELGAGANVLTF	TGTGCCAGCAGCTTAGAACTTGGAGCTGGGGCCAACGTCCTGACTTTC
TRBV9	TRBJ2-7	-	TRBD2	CASSPGTSGRVAREQYF	TGTGCCAGCAGCCCAGGGACTAGCGGGAGGGTCGCGAGAGAGCAGTACTTC
TRBV6-5	TRBJ1-5	-	TRBD1	CASRQGYNQPQHF	TGTGCCAGCAGACAGGGGTACAATCAGCCCCAGCATTTT
TRBV5-1	TRBJ1-4	-	-	CASRSTGTNEKLFF	TGCGCCAGCAGAAGCACGGGAACTAATGAAAAACTGTTTTTT
TRBV6-5	TRBJ2-7	-	TRBD2	CASSYSSGSFYEQYF	TGTGCCAGCAGTTACTCTAGCGGGAGTTTCTACGAGCAGTACTTC
TRBV14	TRBJ2-1	-	-	CASSQRGSYNEQFF	TGTGCCAGCAGCCAGCGGGGATCCTACAATGAGCAGTTCTTC
TRBV11-3	TRBJ2-2	-	-	CASSSREASRNTGELFF	TGTGCCAGCAGCTCAAGGGAGGCTAGCAGAAACACCGGGGAGCTGTTTTTT
TRBV9	TRBJ1-2	-	-	CASSVARETNYGYTF	TGTGCCAGCAGCGTAGCCCGGGAAACTAACTATGGCTACACCTTC
TRBV5-1	TRBJ2-7	-	TRBD1	CASSPRPGTGSYEQYF	TGCGCCAGCAGCCCCAGGCCCGGGACAGGGTCCTACGAGCAGTACTTC
TRBV18	TRBJ2-7	-	-	CASSDGQTYEQYF	TGTGCCAGCTCAGATGGACAGACCTACGAGCAGTACTTC
TRBV6-5	TRBJ2-7	-	TRBD1	CASCQGDRVNEQYF	TGTGCCAGTTGCCAGGGGGACAGGGTAAACGAGCAGTACTTC
TRBV28	TRBJ1-1	-	-	CASSFSVNTEAFF	TGTGCCAGCAGTTTCTCAGTGAACACTGAAGCTTTCTTT
TRBV4-2	TRBJ2-5	-	-	CASSQDRRTETQYF	TGTGCCAGCAGCCAAGATAGGAGGACTGAGACCCAGTACTTC
TRBV29-1	TRBJ2-7	few	-	CSVVAGGYEQYF	TGCAGCGTTGTGGCGGGCGGCTACGAGCAGTACTTC
TRBV5-6	TRBJ1-6	-	TRBD1	CASSLQGARSSPLHF	TGTGCCAGCAGCTTGCAGGGGGCCAGGAGTTCACCCCTCCACTTT
TRBV29-1	TRBJ1-2	-	TRBD1	CSVWTGGGYTF	TGCAGCGTTTGGACAGGGGGAGGCTACACCTTC
TRBV7-6	TRBJ2-7	-	TRBD2	CASSLLAGTSYEQYF	TGTGCCAGCAGCTTACTAGCGGGGACTTCCTACGAGCAGTACTTC
TRBV6-2/TRBV6-3	TRBJ2-7	-	-	CASSYTPERNSYEQYF	TGTGCCAGCAGTTACACGCCCGAGCGGAACTCCTACGAGCAGTACTTC
TRBV7-8	TRBJ2-7	-	-	CATMGGSDLSYEQYF	TGTGCCACCATGGGAGGAAGCGATCTATCCTACGAGCAGTACTTC